The next 7 T cell receptor beta chains were all read from a single sample in a study of cytomegalovirus exposure and HLA in healthy donors. Primers included in the PCR were 60 Vbeta and 13 Jbeta primers. Sequencing used immunoSEQ multiplex PCR; TCRdb keeps in-frame clones, though not all of them. In the table there are 100,000 to 150,000 clones, around four fifths of which are singletons. The specimen was PBMCs. The origin of the receptors is a young man in good health and CMV-seropositive.

The chain carries TRBV30 and TRBJ1-2, with 9 bases matching TRBD1. J was trimmed by 2 bases and V by 4 bases; bases with no gene match: 5. The CDR3 totals 14 residues. CDR1 is GTSNPN, CDR2 SVGIG, per germline (reference sequence). CDR3: CAWIRGQGNYGYTF. CDR3 in DNA: TGTGCCTGGATAAGGGGACAGGGAAACTATGGCTACACCTTC.

The CDR3 coding sequence is TGTGCCAGCAGCTTAGATAATCCCGGTCCCTATGGCTACACCTTC. It yields the protein CASSLDNPGPYGYTF. The gene calls are TRBV7-9 and TRBJ1-2; no reliable D call. Germline V gene sequence: CDR1 SEHNR, CDR2 FQNEAQ (reference sequence). With 1 base removed from V and 4 bases from J, the gap between germline ends came to 13 bases. This CDR3 has 15 amino acids.

This chain uses TRBV5-5 with TRBJ2-1; 9 positions match TRBD1. Germline CDR1 is SGHKS and CDR2 is YYEKEE (reference sequence). This CDR3 comprises 18 residues. The junction had 13 bases not matched to a gene; V was cut back by 2 bases and J by 4 bases. CDR3 protein: CASSLSGTGNVLYNEQFF. In DNA form, the CDR3 reads TGTGCCAGCAGCTTATCCGGGACAGGGAATGTCCTTTACAATGAGCAGTTCTTC.

The chain uses TRBV19 and TRBJ2-3; the D gene is possibly TRBD2 (7 bases). V lost 3 bases and J lost 0, with 22 bases in between. This CDR3 is built from 19 residues. Germline assignment: CDR1 LNHDA and CDR2 SQIVND (reference sequence). The CDR3 region has the DNA TGTGCCAGTAGTATTCAGGGGAGGGCACGGGGAGGAAGCACAGATACGCAGTATTTT. Its protein is CASSIQGRARGGSTDTQYF.

Only a few counts were recorded for this clone. The chain couples TRBV11-2 to TRBJ2-5, with D uncertain. The V gene's germline CDR1 is SGHAT and CDR2 FQNNGV. Trimming pared 6 bases from V and 4 bases from J, leaving 9 bases between. This CDR3 contains 12 residues. The CDR3: CASRATTETQYF. The CDR3 nucleotides are TGTGCCAGCAGAGCGACCACAGAGACCCAGTACTTC.

This clone occurred a few times. The V and J genes are TRBV5-1 and TRBJ2-6; D is possibly TRBD1 (5 bases). CDR3 size: 15 residues. Germline CDR1 SGHRS, CDR2 YFSETQ. Trimming pared 0 bases from V and 2 bases from J, leaving 6 bases between. CDR3 amino acids: CASSLGGPGANVLTF. The CDR3, as DNA: TGCGCCAGCAGCTTGGGGGGCCCTGGGGCCAACGTCCTGACTTTC.

This chain joins TRBV6-1 and TRBJ2-1, with a weak D call TRBD2 (6 bases). Germline V gives CDR1 MNHNS, CDR2 SASEGT. Trimming left V 6 bases short and J 7 bases short, with 19 bases between. This CDR3 has 15 amino acids. As DNA, the CDR3 is TGTGCCAGCAGATTCGGGAGTGATGGCACAAATGAGCAGTTCTTC. This translates into CASRFGSDGTNEQFF.